These T cell receptor beta chains were read from a single sample in a study of T cell responses to AZD1222 COVID-19 vaccine. Libraries were prepared by immunoSEQ multiplex PCR; TCRdb keeps only in-frame clonotypes and omits some of them. The table lists over 55,000 clones, over 65% of them singletons. Here the sequenced sample was peripheral blood, taken 28 days after the second AZD1222 dose. The source is an adult who received the AZD1222 COVID-19 vaccine. CDR3s include the opening cysteine and the closing phenylalanine or tryptophan. D genes are given only for firm matches. Size is stated for part of the rows, as once, few or many counts, or as a class when the clone is expanded.

J | V | D | size | length | CDR3 | DNA
TRBJ1-5 | TRBV3-1/TRBV3-2 | . | . | 17 | CASSQAVGVGSNQPQHF | TGTGCCAGCAGCCAAGCGGTGGGAGTCGGAAGCAATCAGCCCCAGCATTTT
TRBJ2-1 | TRBV7-8 | TRBD2 | . | 17 | CASSNPLAGGLYNEQFF | TGTGCCAGCAGCAACCCGCTAGCGGGGGGCCTCTACAATGAGCAGTTCTTC
TRBJ1-4 | TRBV29-1 | TRBD1 | . | 18 | CSVSKSPGGPKGNEKLFF | TGCAGCGTGTCGAAGTCGCCAGGGGGCCCCAAGGGAAATGAAAAACTGTTTTTT
TRBJ2-7 | TRBV18 | . | . | 13 | CASSGGSSYEQYF | TGTGCCAGCTCAGGGGGCAGTTCCTACGAGCAGTACTTC
TRBJ2-7 | TRBV5-1 | . | . | 14 | CASSPAGQTYEQYF | TGCGCCAGCAGCCCGGCGGGGCAGACCTACGAGCAGTACTTC
TRBJ2-5 | TRBV7-3 | . | . | 15 | CASSPEGQWGETQYF | TGTGCCAGCAGCCCGGAGGGACAGTGGGGTGAGACCCAGTACTTC
TRBJ1-1 | TRBV10-3 | . | few | 15 | CAISESRTDNTEAFF | TGTGCCATCAGTGAGTCCCGGACAGATAACACTGAAGCTTTCTTT
TRBJ2-7 | TRBV7-8 | TRBD1 | few | 15 | CASSLLTGTGDEQYF | TGTGCCAGCAGCTTGCTCACCGGGACAGGGGACGAGCAGTACTTC
TRBJ2-3 | TRBV3-1/TRBV3-2 | . | . | 16 | CASSQDRDEVTDTQYF | TGTGCCAGCAGCCAAGACCGGGACGAGGTAACAGATACGCAGTATTTT
TRBJ2-3 | TRBV3-1/TRBV3-2 | . | . | 12 | CASSPPLGTQYF | TGTGCCAGCAGCCCCCCCCTCGGTACGCAGTATTTT
TRBJ1-2 | TRBV28 | . | . | 15 | CASEFPAGRGYGYTF | TGTGCCAGCGAATTTCCCGCGGGGCGCGGCTATGGCTACACCTTC